What follows is one T cell receptor (beta chain) and its context. Its antigen is undetermined. TCRdb's copy holds only in-frame clones and misses some; the assay was immunoSEQ multiplex PCR. Here the sample spans about 15,000 clones, about 78% being singletons. The germline gives CDR1 LNHDA, CDR2 SQIVND (reference sequence). The V and J ends lost 1 base and 7 bases respectively, with 7 bases between them. The CDR3 is 13 residues long. This specimen comes from a study of CD4 T cells in relation to SARS-CoV-2 and coronaviruses. On the study more broadly: No peptide or an HIV-1 Nef peptide pool served as negative control. General study points: Approximately 65% of donors had memory CD4+ clonotypes crossrecognizing SARS-CoV-2 and common cold coronavirus spike.

The unexposed donors gave CD4+ T cells in about 2011-2019, prior to COVID-19. After around nine days of culture, CD4+ T cells were isolated. This TCR was recovered from a human donor in good health. The sequencing sample was made of CD4+ T cells from PBMCs, cultured in vitro. The V and J genes are TRBV19 and TRBJ2-2; D is undetermined. The CDR3 DNA is TGTGCCAGTAGTATAGGGGAAGGCGGGGAGCTGTTTTTT. Its protein product is CASSIGEGGELFF.